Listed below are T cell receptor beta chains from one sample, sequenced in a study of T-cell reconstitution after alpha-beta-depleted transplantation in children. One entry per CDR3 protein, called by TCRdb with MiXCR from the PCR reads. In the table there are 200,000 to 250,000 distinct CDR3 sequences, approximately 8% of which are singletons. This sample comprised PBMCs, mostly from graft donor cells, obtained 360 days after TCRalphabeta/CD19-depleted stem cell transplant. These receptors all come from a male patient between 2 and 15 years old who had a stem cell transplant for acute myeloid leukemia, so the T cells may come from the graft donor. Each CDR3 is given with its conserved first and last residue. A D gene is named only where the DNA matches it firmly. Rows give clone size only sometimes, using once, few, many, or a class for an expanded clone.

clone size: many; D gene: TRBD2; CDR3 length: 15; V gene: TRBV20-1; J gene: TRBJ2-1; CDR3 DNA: TGCAGTGCTAGAGATACCGGGGGGAACTACAATGAGCAGTTCTTC; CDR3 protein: CSARDTGGNYNEQFF
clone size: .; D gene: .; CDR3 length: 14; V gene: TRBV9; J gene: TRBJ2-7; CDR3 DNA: TGTGCCAGCAGCGTAGGACCGGGTCCCTACGAGCAGTACTTC; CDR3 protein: CASSVGPGPYEQYF
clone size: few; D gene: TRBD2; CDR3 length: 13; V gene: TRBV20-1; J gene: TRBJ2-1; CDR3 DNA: TGCAGTGGGGGACTAGCGGAATACAATGAGCAGTTCTTC; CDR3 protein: CSGGLAEYNEQFF
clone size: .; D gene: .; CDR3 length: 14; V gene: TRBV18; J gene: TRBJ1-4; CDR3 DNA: TGTGCCAGCTCACCACCGACAGAAAGGGGAAAACTGTTTTTT; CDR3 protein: CASSPPTERGKLFF
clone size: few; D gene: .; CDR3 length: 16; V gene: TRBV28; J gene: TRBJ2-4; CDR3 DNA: TGTGCCAGCAGTGGGGGCCCAGGTTCAGCCAAAAACATTCAGTACTTC; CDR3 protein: CASSGGPGSAKNIQYF
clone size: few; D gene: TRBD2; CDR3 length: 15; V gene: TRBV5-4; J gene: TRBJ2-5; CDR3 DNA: TGTGCCAGCAGCTACGACAAGGGGAGGGAAGAGACCCAGTACTTC; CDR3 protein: CASSYDKGREETQYF
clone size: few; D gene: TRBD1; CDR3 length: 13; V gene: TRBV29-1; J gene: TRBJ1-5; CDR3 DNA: TGCAGCGTTAGGACAGGCAGTTTTCAGCCCCAGCATTTT; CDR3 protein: CSVRTGSFQPQHF
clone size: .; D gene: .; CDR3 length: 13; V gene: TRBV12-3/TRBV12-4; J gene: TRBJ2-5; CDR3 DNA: TGTGCCAGCGGGACACGCGAGAGAGAGACCCAGTACTTC; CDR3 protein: CASGTRERETQYF
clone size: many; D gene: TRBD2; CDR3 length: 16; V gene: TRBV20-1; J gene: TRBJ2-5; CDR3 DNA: TGCAGTGCTAGTAGCTGGGCTAGCGGCCCACGGGAGACCCAGTACTTC; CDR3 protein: CSASSWASGPRETQYF
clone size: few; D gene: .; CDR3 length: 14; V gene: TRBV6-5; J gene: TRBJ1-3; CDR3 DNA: TGTGCCAGCAGTTCCGTCAGGACTGGAAACACCATATATTTT; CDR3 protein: CASSSVRTGNTIYF
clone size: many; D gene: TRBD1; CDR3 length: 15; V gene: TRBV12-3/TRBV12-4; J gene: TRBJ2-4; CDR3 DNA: TGTGCCAGCAGTCCCGCCCGACAGGGGGTAAACATTCAGTACTTC; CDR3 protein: CASSPARQGVNIQYF
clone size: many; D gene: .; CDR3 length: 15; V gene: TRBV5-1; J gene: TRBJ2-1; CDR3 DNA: TGTGCCAGCAGTTTGGTTGCGGGCTCCTACAATGAGCAGTTCTTC; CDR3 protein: CASSLVAGSYNEQFF
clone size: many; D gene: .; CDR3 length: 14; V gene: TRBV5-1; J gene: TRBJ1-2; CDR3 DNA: TGCGCCAGCAGCTTAAGGTGGGCATGGGATGGCTACACCTTC; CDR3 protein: CASSLRWAWDGYTF
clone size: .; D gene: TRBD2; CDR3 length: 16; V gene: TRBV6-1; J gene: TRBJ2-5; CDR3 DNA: TGTGCCAGCAGCTCTGCCGGTAGCGGGGGGATGCAGACCCAGTACTTC; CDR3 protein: CASSSAGSGGMQTQYF
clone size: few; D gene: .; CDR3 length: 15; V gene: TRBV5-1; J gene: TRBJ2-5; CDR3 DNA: TGCGCCAGCCGTGGAGGGACCGTCGCCCAAGAGACCCAGTACTTC; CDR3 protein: CASRGGTVAQETQYF
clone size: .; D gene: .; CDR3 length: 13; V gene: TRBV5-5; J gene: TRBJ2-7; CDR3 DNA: TGTGCCAGCAGCCCCGTGGGCCCCTACGAGCAGTACTTC; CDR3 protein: CASSPVGPYEQYF
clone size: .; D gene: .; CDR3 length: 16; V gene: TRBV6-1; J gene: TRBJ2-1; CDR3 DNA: TGTGCCAGCGGCCGCCTAGGGAGGCCCTCCTACAATGAGCAGTTCTTC; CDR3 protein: CASGRLGRPSYNEQFF
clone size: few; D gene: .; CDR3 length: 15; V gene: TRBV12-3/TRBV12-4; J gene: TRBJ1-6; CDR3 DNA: TGTGCCAGCAGGCGCCCGGGTCTGCAGTTATCACCCCTCCACTTT; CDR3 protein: CASRRPGLQLSPLHF